The 19 T cell receptor beta chains presented below share a single source sample, sequenced in a study of OX40 agonist ivuxolimab in advanced cancers. Sequenced by immunoSEQ multiplex PCR; TCRdb stores in-frame clones only, minus some. The sample yields 75,000 to 100,000 clones, approximately 84% seen once. This specimen was CD4+ or CD8+ T cells sorted from blood, taken in a trial of the OX40 agonist ivuxolimab. These receptors all come from an adult with an advanced solid tumor such as melanoma, head and neck, liver or kidney cancer.

The J gene is TRBJ2-3, the V gene TRBV29-1; D is uncertain. Germline loops: CDR1 SQVTM, CDR2 ANQGSEA. V was shortened by 5 bases and J by 1 base, with 10 bases between the two germline ends. The CDR3 totals 13 residues. In nucleotides, the CDR3 is TGCAGCGTTCCTGCCCAGGGCACAGATACGCAGTATTTT. It encodes CSVPAQGTDTQYF.

The chain employs TRBV7-2 and TRBJ2-1; D unresolved. CDR3 length: 9 amino acids. Germline V CDR1 and CDR2: SGHTA, FQGNSA. Trimming removed 5 bases at V and 14 bases at J, with 7 bases between. This chain's CDR3 is CASSPSEFF. In DNA form, the CDR3 reads TGTGCCAGCAGCCCCTCGGAGTTCTTC.

The chain couples TRBV7-6 to TRBJ2-5; 8 bases match TRBD2. Trimming cost V 2 bases and J 9 bases; bases outside gene matches: 5. Germline assignment: CDR1 SGHVS and CDR2 FNYEAQ. The CDR3 contains 13 residues. This CDR3 is CASSLLGLGPQYF. Written as DNA, the CDR3 is TGTGCCAGCAGCTTACTGGGACTAGGCCCCCAGTACTTC.

The J gene is TRBJ1-1, the V gene TRBV9; D gene uncertain. The ends were cut back, 1 base at V and 1 base at J, with 8 bases in the middle. The CDR3 length is 14 residues. Germline CDR1 reads SGDLS; CDR2 reads YYNGEE. CDR3 protein: CASSVYTANTEAFF. CDR3 coding DNA: TGTGCCAGCAGCGTATATACAGCGAACACTGAAGCTTTCTTT.

The genes are TRBV18 and TRBJ2-7; TRBD2 aligns across 11 bases. Germline trimming cut 1 base from V and 6 bases from J; bases unmatched to any gene: 8. The germline CDR1 and CDR2 sequences are KGHSH and LQKENI. The CDR3 covers 16 residues. Here the CDR3 DNA reads TGTGCCAGCTCACCACTATCTAGCGGGGGGCTTGCCGAGCAGTACTTC. Translation: CASSPLSSGGLAEQYF.

The chain is built from TRBV10-3 and TRBJ1-1; D gene uncertain. The V and J ends lost 3 bases and 6 bases respectively, with 14 bases between them. The CDR3 runs 14 residues. CDR1 and CDR2 from the germline V gene are ENHRY and SYGVKD. CDR3 in amino acids: CAISDLTAAPEAFF. Written as DNA, the CDR3 is TGTGCCATCAGTGACTTAACAGCGGCCCCTGAAGCTTTCTTT.

The V and J genes are TRBV6-5 and TRBJ2-5, with D unresolved. There are 16 residues in the CDR3. The germline V gene has CDR1 MNHEY and CDR2 SVGAGI. V was cut by 0 bases and J by 2 bases, with 13 bases left in between. CDR3 bases: TGTGCCAGCAGTTACTCTTTACTCGGTGGACAAGAGACCCAGTACTTC. It translates to CASSYSLLGGQETQYF.

V usage is TRBV7-8 and J usage is TRBJ1-1; TRBD1 matches at 8 bases. CDR1 is SGHVS, CDR2 FQNEAQ, per germline. The trim removed 5 bases at V and 2 bases at J, leaving 10 bases unmatched. This CDR3 is built from 16 residues. The CDR3 loop is CASSLRTGRLNTEAFF. The DNA of the CDR3 is TGTGCCAGCAGCCTAAGGACAGGGAGACTTAACACTGAAGCTTTCTTT.

This chain connects TRBV9 to TRBJ2-7; D is possibly TRBD2 (5 bases). V gave up 2 bases and J gave up 0 bases, with 15 bases separating them. Germline CDR1 reads SGDLS; CDR2 reads YYNGEE. This CDR3 contains 16 residues. CDR3 nucleotide sequence: TGTGCCAGCAGCGTGTATGACGGGATTCCCTCCTACGAGCAGTACTTC. Translation gives CASSVYDGIPSYEQYF.

The chain couples TRBV10-3 to TRBJ2-3, with 13 bases that match TRBD2. Trimming removed 8 bases from V and 5 bases from J; junction bases left unmatched: 13. The CDR3 sequence is 17 residues long. Per germline, CDR1 ENHRY and CDR2 SYGVKD. The CDR3 protein is CAIGDRTSGGAGDTQYF. Written as DNA, the CDR3 is TGTGCCATCGGGGACAGAACTAGCGGGGGGGCTGGAGATACGCAGTATTTT.

The chain is built from TRBV5-1 and TRBJ2-2, with 13 bases matching TRBD2. Germline CDR1 and CDR2: SGHRS and YFSETQ. CDR3 length: 17 residues. V shed 4 bases and J 5 bases; nucleotides not matched to a gene: 8. In DNA, the CDR3 is TGCGCCAGCAGCCCTACTAGCGGGAGGGTAGGGACCGGGGAGCTGTTTTTT. Protein: CASSPTSGRVGTGELFF.

This clone was counted between two and nine times. V usage is TRBV12-5 and J usage is TRBJ2-6; D is ambiguous. Trimming stripped 4 bases from V and 0 bases from J, with 16 bases between. This CDR3 contains 18 residues. Germline loops: CDR1 LGHNT, CDR2 FRNRAP. The CDR3 nucleotides are TGTGCTAGTGGTTCGACCAAGGACGGGTCCTCTGGGGCCAACGTCCTGACTTTC. Protein product: CASGSTKDGSSGANVLTF.

The genes are TRBV4-3 and TRBJ2-7; 14 bases map to TRBD2. The CDR3 has 19 residues. Trimming cost V 0 bases and J 4 bases; bases outside gene matches: 11. Germline values: CDR1 LGHNA, CDR2 YSLEER. DNA of the CDR3: TGCGCCAGCAGCCAAGATCCCGCCAGAGGACTAGCGGGGGGTTACGAGCAGTACTTC. This gives the protein CASSQDPARGLAGGYEQYF.

This chain links TRBV11-2 with TRBJ2-7; TRBD1 matches at 7 bases. The ends lost 6 bases at V and 6 bases at J; junction bases unmatched: 2. CDR3 length: 11 amino acids. Per germline, CDR1 SGHAT and CDR2 FQNNGV. DNA of the CDR3: TGTGCCAGCAGACAGGGGACCGAGCAGTACTTC. Residues: CASRQGTEQYF.

The chain is built from TRBV7-9 and TRBJ2-3; a weak D match, TRBD2 (5 bases). The CDR3 runs 15 residues. V was shortened by 2 bases and J by 0 bases, with 9 bases between the two germline ends. Germline lookup yields CDR1 SEHNR and CDR2 FQNEAQ (reference sequence). The CDR3 region is CASSLTRTSTDTQYF. The CDR3 DNA sequence: TGTGCCAGCAGCTTAACACGGACTAGCACAGATACGCAGTATTTT.

V gene TRBV6-5 combines with J gene TRBJ2-5; TRBD1 matches 9 bases. The J segment lost 4 bases and the V segment lost 4 bases, leaving 4 bases of the junction unmatched. This CDR3 contains 14 residues. Germline-derived CDR1 and CDR2 are MNHEY and SVGAGI. The CDR3 sequence is CASSFGQGRETQYF. In DNA, the CDR3 is TGTGCCAGCAGTTTCGGACAGGGGAGAGAGACCCAGTACTTC.

V is TRBV7-2 and J is TRBJ2-3; no clear D. V was shortened by 5 bases and J by 2 bases, with 14 bases between the two germline ends. This CDR3 region has 15 residues. CDR1 and CDR2 from the germline V gene are SGHTA and FQGNSA. The CDR3 is CASSPLGRNTDTQYF. CDR3 DNA sequence: TGTGCCAGCAGCCCTCTGGGCCGGAACACAGATACGCAGTATTTT. Looking up the rest from reference TRBV7-2 and TRBJ2-3 gives the full variable domain: GAGVSQSPSNKVTEKGKDVELRCDPISGHTALYWYRQSLGQGLEFLIYFQGNSAPDKSGLPSDRFSAERTGGSVSTLTIQRTQQEDSAVYLCASSPLGRNTDTQYFGPGTRLTVL.

This clone has just one count. The chain joins TRBV5-4 to TRBJ2-5; tentatively, D is TRBD2 (6 bases). The ends were cut back, 0 bases at V and 4 bases at J, with 13 bases in the middle. Germline V gene sequence: CDR1 SGHNT, CDR2 YYREEE (reference sequence). The CDR3 sequence is 15 residues long. The CDR3 nucleotides read TGTGCCAGCAGCTTGGATACGAGGCGGGGAGAGACCCAGTACTTC. As protein: CASSLDTRRGETQYF.

The chain joins TRBV5-1 to TRBJ1-1; the D gene is possibly TRBD1 (6 bases). Trimming stripped 1 base from V and 1 base from J, with 11 bases between. The germline V gene has CDR1 SGHRS and CDR2 YFSETQ. This CDR3 has 15 residues. The CDR3 protein is CASSLKDSRNTEAFF. CDR3 nucleotide sequence: TGCGCCAGCAGCTTGAAGGACAGTCGGAACACTGAAGCTTTCTTT.